A selection of T cell receptor beta chains follows, all from one sample in a study of blood T cell repertoires in COVID-19. Assay used: immunoSEQ multiplex PCR; TCRdb lists only in-frame clones, some missing. The sample shows 200,000 to 250,000 clones, 86% of them seen only once. Sample: peripheral blood. The receptors stem from a woman aged 45-65 years with acute or convalescent COVID-19. The CDR3 runs from the conserved cysteine through the conserved F or W. Each record gives: J gene, V gene, CDR3 protein.

TRBJ1-5	TRBV18	CASSLDRDQPQHF
TRBJ2-6	TRBV7-2	CASSFRQAGANVLTF
TRBJ1-1	TRBV30	CAWSGLGNTEAFF
TRBJ2-7	TRBV9	CASSPRGSGGHSSYEQYF
TRBJ1-5	TRBV14	CASSLTGDNQPQHF
TRBJ2-5	TRBV5-3	CARSSAGEETQYF
TRBJ1-1	TRBV10-3	CAISDRGVDTEAFF
TRBJ1-5	TRBV30	CAWKPNSGYGNQPQHF
TRBJ1-6	TRBV10-2	CASRQPYNSPLHF
TRBJ1-4	TRBV18	CASSPLATGEGKLFF
TRBJ2-1	TRBV10-3	CATGGARNEQFF
TRBJ2-1	TRBV10-1	CASSESGTEKYNEQFF
TRBJ1-6	TRBV9	CASSVNRGNSPLHF
TRBJ1-6	TRBV4-3	CASSQEDRLPSPLHF
TRBJ1-4	TRBV24-1	CATSPGQGFEKLFF
TRBJ2-5	TRBV6-5	CASSSPASGRWETQYF
TRBJ1-6	TRBV5-1	CASSQEPTGAGSPLHF
TRBJ2-5	TRBV19	CASSISPGEETQYF
TRBJ1-3	TRBV7-9	CASSRWQGELDSGNTIYF
TRBJ2-2	TRBV27	CASSPTGTGAPGELFF
TRBJ2-7	TRBV12-3/TRBV12-4	CASSPTGLDEQYF
TRBJ2-7	TRBV11-2	CASSPTQGIDYEQYF
TRBJ1-2	TRBV2	CASTPGTILYGYTF
TRBJ1-2	TRBV6-5	CASTNGQAYGYTF
TRBJ2-1	TRBV7-6	CASQSGSSGSSYNEQFF
TRBJ2-1	TRBV6-6	CASSYPSGTIYNEQFF
TRBJ1-5	TRBV6-5	CASSLTGTGGRQPQHF
TRBJ2-3	TRBV19	CASSIGASGTKDTQYF
TRBJ1-4	TRBV29-1	CSVEETGWDEKLFF
TRBJ2-2	TRBV29-1	CSVDSGGATGELFF
TRBJ1-2	TRBV15	CATSRDRGYGYTF
TRBJ2-2	TRBV25-1	CASSRDSPYTGELFF
TRBJ2-1	TRBV10-1	CASSEYAGGPQNEQFF
TRBJ2-7	TRBV6-1	CASSPRGTGMYEQYF
TRBJ1-2	TRBV11-2	CASSQGANYGYTF
TRBJ1-6	TRBV9	CASSVVKRKEPSPLHF
TRBJ1-6	TRBV27	CASSAGQGFPPLHF
TRBJ2-1	TRBV11-3	CASSLAGDSYNEQFF
TRBJ2-2	TRBV10-2	CASFGQGGRELFF
TRBJ2-4	TRBV6-1	CASSEAGLAGLAKNIQYF
TRBJ2-7	TRBV6-5	CASRTGAFSSYEQYF
TRBJ2-1	TRBV20-1	CSASGENEQFF
TRBJ2-3	TRBV7-2	CASSSQPTGGGTDTQYF
TRBJ1-3	TRBV19	CASSIAGNTIYF
TRBJ2-1	TRBV18	CASSPPWRGDEQFF
TRBJ2-3	TRBV5-1	CASSLAGDSPDTQYF
TRBJ1-6	TRBV5-1	CASSLVTGTVNSPLHF
TRBJ2-3	TRBV19	CASKDRGAFTDTQYF